This T cell receptor (beta chain) was recorded in a study of PD-L1 blockade in urothelial cancer. Assay: immunoSEQ multiplex PCR; the TCRdb copy retains only in-frame clones and omits some. The repertoire holds 95,000 to 100,000 clones, with more than 75% as singletons. Study-level points and caveats: More expansion of tumor-associated blood clones, seen at 3 weeks, marked durable-benefit patients.

Time point meaning: pretreatment peripheral blood. On this clone itself: Its antigen remains unidentified.

The length of the CDR3 is 17 residues. Germline loops: CDR1 WNHNN, CDR2 SYGVQD (reference sequence). J was trimmed by 3 bases and V by 0 bases; bases with no gene match: 8. This receptor was taken from a man between 60 and 70 years old with urothelial cancer. The sample here was PBMCs, taken around atezolizumab (anti-PD-L1) treatment. The rearrangement joins TRBV10-1 to TRBJ2-3; 8 positions match TRBD2. In DNA, the CDR3 is TGCGCCAGCAGTGAGTCGGTCGAGAGCGGGAGAACAGATACGCAGTATTTT. It codes for CASSESVESGRTDTQYF.